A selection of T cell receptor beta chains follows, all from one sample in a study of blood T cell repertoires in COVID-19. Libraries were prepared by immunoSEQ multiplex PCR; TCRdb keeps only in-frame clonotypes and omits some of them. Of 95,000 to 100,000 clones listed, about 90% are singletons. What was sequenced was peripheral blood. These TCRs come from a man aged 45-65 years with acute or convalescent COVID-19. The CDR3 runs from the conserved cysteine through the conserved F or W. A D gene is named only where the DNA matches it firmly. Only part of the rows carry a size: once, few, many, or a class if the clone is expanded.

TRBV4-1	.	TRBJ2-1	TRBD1	CASSPQGASSYNEQFF
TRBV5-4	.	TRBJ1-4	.	CASSLAGGGEKLFF
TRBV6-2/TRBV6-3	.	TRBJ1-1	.	CASSHLMNTEAFF
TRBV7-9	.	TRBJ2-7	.	CASSPSYEQYF
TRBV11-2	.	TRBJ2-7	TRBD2	CASSSWTSPYEQYF
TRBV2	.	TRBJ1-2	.	CASKRANYGYTF
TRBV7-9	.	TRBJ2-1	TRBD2	CASSSTSGGALDEQFF
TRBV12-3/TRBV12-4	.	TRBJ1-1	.	CASISGSTEAFF
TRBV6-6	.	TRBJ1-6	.	CASSTTPGYDSPLHF
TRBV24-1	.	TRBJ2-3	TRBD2	CATSDEILAGGPDTQYF
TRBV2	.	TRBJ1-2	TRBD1	CASKQGVIYGYTF
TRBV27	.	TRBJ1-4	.	CASSTQDSNEKLFF
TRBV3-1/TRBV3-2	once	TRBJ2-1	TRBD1	CASSHRDRGRDEQFF
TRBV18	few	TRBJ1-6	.	CASSRAGGGSPLHF
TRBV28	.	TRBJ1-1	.	CASTPMTGMNTEAFF
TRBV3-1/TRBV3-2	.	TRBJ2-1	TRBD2	CASSLLSGGHNEQFF
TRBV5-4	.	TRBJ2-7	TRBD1	CASSRSGQGKTYEQYF
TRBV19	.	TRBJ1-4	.	CASSMWAGTNEKLFF
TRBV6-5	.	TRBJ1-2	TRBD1	CASLPGTGYGYTF
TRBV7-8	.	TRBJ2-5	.	CASSYIGRGAIQETQYF
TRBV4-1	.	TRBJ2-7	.	CASSSQAGFTYEQYF
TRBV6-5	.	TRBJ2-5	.	CASSYSAVRVQETQYF
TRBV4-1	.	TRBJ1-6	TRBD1	CASSLLGQGESPLHF
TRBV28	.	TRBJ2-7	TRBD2	CASSPPFLGGDDYYEQYF
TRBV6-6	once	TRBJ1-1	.	CASSLTVNTEAFF
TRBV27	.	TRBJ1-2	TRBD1	CASSLQGAAGYTF
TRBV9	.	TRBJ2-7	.	CASSPRQVPKDEQYF
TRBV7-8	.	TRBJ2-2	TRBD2	CASSPGLAPNTGELFF
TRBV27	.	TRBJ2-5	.	CASSMGLDRAQYF
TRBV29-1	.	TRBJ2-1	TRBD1	CSVPGQGSYNEQFF
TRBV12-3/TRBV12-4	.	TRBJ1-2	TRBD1	CASNPTGGYGYTF
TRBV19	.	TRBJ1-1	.	CASSIWAGRTEAFF
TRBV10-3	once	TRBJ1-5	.	CAISAYRDGNQPQHF
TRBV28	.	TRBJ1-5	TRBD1	CASSFPRDRENQPQHF
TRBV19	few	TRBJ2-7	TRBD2	CAPWGGTYEQYF
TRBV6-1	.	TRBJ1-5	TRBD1	CASSEALGRGLRPQHF
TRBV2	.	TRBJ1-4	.	CASEGVPQGCFF
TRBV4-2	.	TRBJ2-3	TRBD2	CASSQDGAGGLTDTQYF
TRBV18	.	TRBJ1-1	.	CASSPRLADMNTEAFF
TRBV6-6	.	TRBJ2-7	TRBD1	CASSTPGQGGTYEQYF
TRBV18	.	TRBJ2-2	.	CASSPDLFQTDTGELFF
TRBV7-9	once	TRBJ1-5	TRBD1	CASSLALQGMSNQPQHF
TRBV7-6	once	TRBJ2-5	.	CASSLAPSEYETQYF
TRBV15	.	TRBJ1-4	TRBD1	CATSRARGPTNEKLFF
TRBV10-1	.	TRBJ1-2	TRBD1	CASSKGQGANGYTF
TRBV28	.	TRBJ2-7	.	CASSLLYEQYF
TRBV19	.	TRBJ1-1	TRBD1	CASSPTGASFEAFF
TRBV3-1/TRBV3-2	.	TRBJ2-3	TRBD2	CASSRTGEGDTQYF